One sample yielded the 30 T cell receptor beta chains listed below, sequenced in a study of vaccination effects on CD4 cells after COVID-19. Their antigen targets remain unknown. Under the ViraFEST assay, PBMC were stimulated with viral peptide pools so that antigen-specific CD4+ T cells expanded. Sequencing was performed afterwards. When ten to eleven days of culture had elapsed, CD4+ T cells were isolated. Among the vaccine recipients, none had a prior SARS-CoV-2 infection, and nucleocapsid antibodies were negative. TCRdb's table, derived via immunoSEQ multiplex PCR, lists solely in-frame clones and lacks some. There are fewer than 40,000 clones in the sample; about two thirds occur only once, and approximately 24% lies in the top ten. The sample here was CD4+ T cells from PBMCs cultured with SARS-CoV-2 spike peptides, taken before COVID-19 vaccination. The receptors were sampled from a human donor who received a COVID-19 vaccine.

Only a few counts were recorded for this clone. The chain has TRBV27 and TRBJ1-2, with D unresolved. This CDR3 comprises 13 residues. CDR1 and CDR2 (germline): MNHEY, SMNVEV (reference sequence). Trimming left V 6 bases short and J 0 bases short, with 8 bases between. CDR3 sequence: CASSPRPNYGYTF. CDR3 DNA: TGTGCCAGCAGCCCGCGACCTAACTATGGCTACACCTTC.

The J gene is TRBJ1-4, the V gene TRBV7-2, with D unresolved. The CDR3 covers 12 residues. CDR1 is SGHTA, CDR2 FQGNSA, per germline. Trimming cost V 2 bases and J 7 bases, with 5 bases left between them. CDR3 region: CASSLSGEKLFF. The CDR3, as DNA: TGTGCCAGCAGCTTATCCGGTGAAAAACTGTTTTTT.

The V and J genes are TRBV5-1 and TRBJ1-2, with 8 bases identical to TRBD1. CDR1 and CDR2 (germline): SGHRS, YFSETQ. V shed 4 bases, J shed 5 bases, and the junction held 4 bases outside the gene matches. The CDR3 consists of 13 residues. The CDR3 DNA reads as TGCGCCAGCAGCCGAACAGGGGGATATGGCTACACCTTC. It encodes CASSRTGGYGYTF. The full variable domain, its missing parts supplied by reference TRBV5-1 and TRBJ1-2, is KAGVTQTPRYLIKTRGQQVTLSCSPISGHRSVSWYQQTPGQGLQFLFEYFSETQRNKGNFPGRFSGRQFSNSRSEMNVSTLELGDSALYLCASSRTGGYGYTFGSGTRLTVV.

The chain links TRBV6-2 or TRBV6-3 to TRBJ2-7; perhaps TRBD1 as D (6 bases). V gave up 3 bases and J gave up 0 bases, with 18 bases separating them. This CDR3 contains 17 residues. CDR1 is MNHEY, CDR2 SVGEGT, per germline. CDR3 DNA sequence: TGTGCCAGCAGTTATGTGACAGGCCAAGTTTTCTCCTACGAGCAGTACTTC. Translated, it gives CASSYVTGQVFSYEQYF.

The chain has TRBV18 and TRBJ1-1, with D maybe TRBD1 (5 bases). The CDR3 is 15 amino acids. The ends were cut back, 2 bases at V and 1 base at J, with 11 bases in the middle. CDR1 is KGHSH, CDR2 LQKENI, per germline. The CDR3 DNA reads TGTGCCAGCTCACCAGCCCAGGGTGGGAACACTGAAGCTTTCTTT. Encoded protein: CASSPAQGGNTEAFF.

The V gene is TRBV28, the J gene TRBJ1-2; D is perhaps TRBD1 (5 bases). The CDR3 runs to 13 residues. Trimming took off 2 bases at V and 3 bases at J, with 7 bases between the two ends. The germline V gene has CDR1 MDHEN and CDR2 SYDVKM. In DNA form, the CDR3 reads TGTGCCAGCAGTTTAAGGGGCCACTATGGCTACACCTTC. Residues: CASSLRGHYGYTF.

In its sample, this clone was seen a few times. This chain connects TRBV5-6 to TRBJ1-2; the D is unclear. The CDR3 contains 13 residues. In germline, CDR1 is SGHDT, CDR2 YYEEEE. Trimming cost V 0 bases and J 2 bases, with 5 bases left between them. Written as DNA, the CDR3 is TGTGCCAGCAGCTTGGCGGGGAACTATGGCTACACCTTC. Amino acid sequence: CASSLAGNYGYTF.

This chain uses TRBV18 with TRBJ1-1, with D possibly being TRBD1 (5 bases). The V and J ends lost 4 bases and 7 bases respectively, with 10 bases between them. The V gene's germline CDR1 is KGHSH and CDR2 LQKENI. CDR3 length equals 12 residues. The CDR3 here is CASSLMTDEAFF. DNA for the CDR3: TGTGCCAGCTCACTAATGACAGATGAAGCTTTCTTT. The whole variable domain, filled in from reference TRBV18 and TRBJ1-1, reads NAGVMQNPRHLVRRRGQEARLRCSPMKGHSHVYWYRQLPEEGLKFMVYLQKENIIDESGMPKERFSAEFPKEGPSILRIQQVVRGDSAAYFCASSLMTDEAFFGQGTRLTVV.

V is TRBV5-6 and J is TRBJ2-7, with 10 nucleotides matching TRBD2. The CDR3 extends over 14 amino acids. With 4 bases clipped from V and 12 bases from J, the junction kept 13 bases outside the gene matches. Germline V gene sequence: CDR1 SGHDT, CDR2 YYEEEE. CDR3 coding DNA: TGTGCCAGCAGCCCAAGACTAGCGGGTATCCTTTGGTACTTC. It codes for CASSPRLAGILWYF.

The genes are TRBV4-3 and TRBJ1-5; D unclear. CDR3 size: 14 residues. Germline values: CDR1 LGHNA, CDR2 YSLEER. V lost 5 bases to trimming and J lost 0 bases, with 8 bases between them. The CDR3 sequence is CASSGGISNQPQHF. The DNA of the CDR3 is TGCGCCAGCAGCGGAGGGATTAGCAATCAGCCCCAGCATTTT.

The chain recombines TRBV14 with TRBJ2-1; D is ambiguous. CDR3 length: 11 amino acids. The germline CDR1 and CDR2 sequences are SGHDN and FVKESK. Trimming shortened V by 4 bases and J by 7 bases, and 5 bases separated the two germline ends. CDR3 region: CASSLRNEQFF. In nucleotides, the CDR3 is TGTGCCAGCAGCCTCAGGAATGAGCAGTTCTTC.

The chain couples TRBV27 to TRBJ1-5; 7 nucleotides agree with TRBD1. This CDR3 has 14 residues. CDR1 MNHEY and CDR2 SMNVEV come from the germline V gene (reference sequence). The trim removed 3 bases at V and 6 bases at J, leaving 5 bases unmatched. The CDR3 spells CASSFQGGGQPQHF. Here the CDR3 DNA reads TGTGCCAGCAGTTTCCAGGGGGGGGGTCAGCCCCAGCATTTT.

The chain recombines TRBV6-5 with TRBJ2-1, with a tentative D call TRBD2 (5 bases). V lost 6 bases to trimming and J lost 6 bases, with 18 bases between them. This CDR3 has 15 amino acids. Germline assignment: CDR1 MNHEY and CDR2 SVGAGI. CDR3 protein: CASREAGLWGNEQFF. Written as DNA, the CDR3 is TGTGCCAGCAGGGAGGCGGGCCTCTGGGGCAATGAGCAGTTCTTC.

This clone was seen only a few times. V and J are TRBV5-1 and TRBJ1-6; D possibly corresponds to TRBD1 (6 bases). Germline lookup yields CDR1 SGHRS and CDR2 YFSETQ. Trimming removed 2 bases at V and 3 bases at J, with 9 bases between. The CDR3 covers 15 residues. CDR3 residues: CASSLQGGYNSPLHF. CDR3 nucleotides: TGCGCCAGCAGCTTACAGGGAGGCTATAATTCACCCCTCCACTTT.

The chain carries TRBV12-5 and TRBJ2-7; the D gene is possibly TRBD2 (5 bases). The germline V gene encodes CDR1 LGHNT and CDR2 FRNRAP. V was clipped by 6 bases and J by 5 bases, with 17 bases between them. The CDR3 totals 14 residues. The chain's CDR3 is CASGSRSEGDEQYF. Here the CDR3 DNA reads TGTGCTAGTGGGTCCCGGAGTGAGGGTGACGAGCAGTACTTC.

In its sample, this clone was seen a few times. The chain is built from TRBV27 and TRBJ1-1; no clear D gene. The CDR3 runs to 16 residues. The V end was cut by 3 bases, the J end by 5 bases, with 19 bases between. CDR1 is MNHEY and CDR2 is SMNVEV in the germline V gene (reference sequence). The CDR3 coding sequence is TGTGCCAGCAGTTTTTTACCCCTTGAGGTCGGAACTGAAGCTTTCTTT. Translated, it gives CASSFLPLEVGTEAFF.

This chain joins TRBV5-8 and TRBJ2-2; D gene uncertain. V was cut by 1 base and J by 5 bases, with 3 bases left in between. The CDR3 totals 12 residues. Germline V gene lookup returns CDR1 SGHTS and CDR2 YDEGEE. CDR3 in DNA: TGTGCCAGCAGCTTGTGGACCGGGGAGCTGTTTTTT. Its protein is CASSLWTGELFF. Full variable domain (missing parts from reference TRBV5-8 and TRBJ2-2): EAGVTQSPTHLIKTRGQQATLRCSPISGHTSVYWYQQALGLGLQFLLWYDEGEERNRGNFPPRFSGRQFPNYSSELNVNALELEDSALYLCASSLWTGELFFGEGSRLTVL.

V and J are TRBV18 and TRBJ2-3, with 7 nucleotides matching TRBD1. Germline lookup yields CDR1 KGHSH and CDR2 LQKENI. CDR3 length: 15 amino acids. V lost 3 bases, J lost 2 bases, and 5 bases stayed unmatched. The CDR3 region has the DNA TGTGCCAGCTCACCGTCGGGACAGTTCACAGATACGCAGTATTTT. This encodes CASSPSGQFTDTQYF.

This chain connects TRBV19 to TRBJ1-1, with TRBD1 as a possible D gene (6 bases). V lost 2 bases to trimming and J lost 6 bases, with 16 bases between them. CDR1 LNHDA and CDR2 SQIVND come from the germline V gene (reference sequence). The CDR3 spans 15 residues. The CDR3 is CASSIYRQGIPEAFF. The CDR3 DNA reads as TGTGCCAGTAGTATATACAGGCAGGGGATACCTGAAGCTTTCTTT.

This clone appeared once. The rearrangement joins TRBV5-4 to TRBJ2-5; D is possibly TRBD1 (6 bases). From germline, CDR1 is SGHNT and CDR2 YYREEE (reference sequence). CDR3 length equals 14 residues. V was clipped by 4 bases and J by 1 base, with 11 bases between them. In DNA form, the CDR3 reads TGTGCCAGCAGCAATAGACAGGCCCAAGAGACCCAGTACTTC. The encoded protein is CASSNRQAQETQYF.

The table lists this clone with a few counts. V usage is TRBV3-1 (or the pseudogene TRBV3-2) and J usage is TRBJ1-1; D is unclear. Deletions cut 3 bases from V and 5 bases from J, with 19 bases between. The germline CDR1 and CDR2 sequences are LGHDT and YNNKEL (reference sequence). The CDR3 extends over 16 amino acids. The CDR3 DNA is TGTGCCAGCAGCCACCGGAGCGGCCTTCCGGGGACTGAAGCTTTCTTT. Translation: CASSHRSGLPGTEAFF.

This sequence joins TRBV5-8 and TRBJ2-5, with D tentatively TRBD1 or TRBD2 (5 bases each). CDR3 size: 17 residues. The V end was cut by 5 bases, the J end by 4 bases, with 24 bases between. Looked up from germline, CDR1 is SGHTS and CDR2 is YDEGEE. The CDR3 region has the DNA TGTGCCAGCAGGTACCGGCGCAGCAGGGCAGGGAGAGAGACCCAGTACTTC. As protein: CASRYRRSRAGRETQYF.

The CDR3 nucleotides are TGTGCCAGCAGCTTGGACAGCCTCTATGGCTACACCTTC. It is translated as CASSLDSLYGYTF. The chain uses TRBV5-4 and TRBJ1-2; D remains unclear. V was trimmed by 0 bases and J by 4 bases, leaving 7 bases between them. The CDR3 totals 13 residues. From germline, CDR1 is SGHNT and CDR2 YYREEE (reference sequence).

The chain is built from TRBV28 and TRBJ1-3; perhaps TRBD1 as D (5 bases). Germline lookup yields CDR1 MDHEN and CDR2 SYDVKM. CDR3 length: 14 residues. The V end lost 2 bases, the J end lost 4 bases, and 9 bases lay between the germline ends. CDR3: CASSLVRDGNTIYF. CDR3 coding DNA: TGTGCCAGCAGTTTAGTCAGGGACGGAAACACCATATATTTT.

The chain uses TRBV10-3 and TRBJ1-6, with D possibly being TRBD1 (6 bases). Looked up from germline, CDR1 is ENHRY and CDR2 is SYGVKD. The CDR3 is made up of 14 amino acids. The V end lost 8 bases, the J end lost 6 bases, and 14 bases lay between the germline ends. CDR3 region: CAIGGEGGNSPLHF. CDR3 bases: TGTGCCATCGGGGGCGAGGGCGGTAATTCACCCCTCCACTTT.

The chain is built from TRBV5-1 and TRBJ1-2, with D maybe TRBD1 (5 bases). Looked up from germline, CDR1 is SGHRS and CDR2 is YFSETQ. Trimming pared 4 bases from V and 1 base from J, leaving 8 bases between. CDR3 length equals 13 residues. CDR3 nucleotide sequence: TGCGCCAGCAGCCCCGACAGTAACTATGGCTACACCTTC. Protein: CASSPDSNYGYTF.

The chain uses TRBV4-1 and TRBJ2-5; the match to TRBD2 covers 15 bases. This CDR3 region has 18 residues. V trimming: 0 bases; J trimming: 3 bases; junction bases outside the gene matches: 5. Germline V gene sequence: CDR1 MGHRA, CDR2 YSYEKL. CDR3 loop: CASSQDPGLAGGKETQYF. The CDR3 nucleotides read TGCGCCAGCAGCCAAGACCCGGGACTAGCGGGGGGCAAAGAGACCCAGTACTTC.

In its sample, this clone was seen a few times. The chain recombines TRBV2 with TRBJ1-1; 11 bases are a match to TRBD1. This CDR3 contains 13 residues. The junction had 2 bases not matched to a gene; V was cut back by 6 bases and J by 5 bases. CDR1 SNHLY and CDR2 FYNNEI come from the germline V gene. The CDR3 bases are TGTGCCAGCAGCCGGGACAGGGGGACTGAAGCTTTCTTT. It encodes CASSRDRGTEAFF.

The chain combines TRBV6-5 with TRBJ1-1, with D hard to call. The germline V gene encodes CDR1 MNHEY and CDR2 SVGAGI. This CDR3 contains 12 residues. V was shortened by 6 bases and J by 1 base, with 6 bases between the two germline ends. CDR3 nucleotides: TGTGCCAGCAGGCAGTCGAACACTGAAGCTTTCTTT. Translating gives CASRQSNTEAFF.

The genes are TRBV7-8 and TRBJ1-3, with 8 bases aligning to TRBD1. Germline V CDR1 and CDR2: SGHVS, FQNEAQ. The CDR3 covers 15 residues. V shed 5 bases, J shed 3 bases, and the junction held 6 bases outside the gene matches. The CDR3 loop is CASSLEDRGGNTIYF. The CDR3 DNA sequence: TGTGCCAGCAGCCTAGAAGACAGGGGTGGAAACACCATATATTTT.